This T cell receptor beta chain was obtained from a study of blood T cells in healthy people across ages. General study findings and limits: Compared with aged donors, long-lived donors showed fewer expanded clones, suggesting selection.

The second PCR ran roughly 7 to 12 cycles with a sample-barcoded 5' primer and J-beta primers. Tagging of each cDNA molecule was performed by a template-switch adaptor with 12 random nucleotides. MiXCR was run by TCRdb on the 5' RACE reads, yielding one entry per CDR3 protein. The sample includes approximately 1.5 million distinct CDR3 sequences, less than 45% of them seen just once. The CDR3 runs 20 residues. Between the trimmed V and J ends, which lost 5 bases and 1 base, there was a span of 30 bases. The germline V gene has CDR1 SGHTA and CDR2 FQGNSA. Total RNA was isolated from each sample in quantities of at least 6 micrograms. This clonotype was counted once. Its antigen is currently unknown.

Sample: blood. J is TRBJ2-7 and V is TRBV7-2; D gene unclear. The TCR comes from a woman younger than 30 in good health. Written as DNA, the CDR3 is TGTGCCAGCAGCCCATGGGCCCCCCAGACAACGTCCGGCTCATCCTACGAGCAGTACTTC. The encoded protein is CASSPWAPQTTSGSSYEQYF.